This T cell receptor (beta chain) originates from a study of blood T cell repertoires in COVID-19. Study as a whole: Both acute and convalescent COVID-19 samples were obtained from the United States, Italy and Spain. Nucleic acid was either cDNA or gDNA, and it came from T cells, B-cell-depleted T cells, or PBMCs.

CDR3 length: 15 residues. TCRdb keeps only in-frame clones here, not all; method: immunoSEQ multiplex PCR. This table holds about 130,000 clones, more than 70% found once. Source material: peripheral blood. The genes are TRBV21-1 and TRBJ2-2; the table's TRBD1 call for D was not verified on the DNA. TRBV21-1 is shown as a pseudogene. The sequence was obtained from a man aged 70 or older with acute or convalescent COVID-19. CDR3 residues: CASSKKQGGGGELFF. The CDR3 DNA is TGTGCCAGCAGCAAAAAACAGGGTGGTGGCGGGGAGCTGTTTTTT.